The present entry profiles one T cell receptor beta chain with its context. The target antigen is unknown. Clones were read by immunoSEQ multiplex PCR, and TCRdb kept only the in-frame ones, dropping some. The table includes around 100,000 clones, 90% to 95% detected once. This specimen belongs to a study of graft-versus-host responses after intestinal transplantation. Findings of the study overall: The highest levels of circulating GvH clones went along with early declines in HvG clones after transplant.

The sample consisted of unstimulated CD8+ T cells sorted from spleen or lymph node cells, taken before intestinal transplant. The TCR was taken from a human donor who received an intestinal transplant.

The CDR3: CASSPAMNTEAFF. The CDR3, as DNA: TGTGCCAGCAGTCCCGCCATGAACACTGAAGCTTTCTTT. The chain recombines TRBV6-5 with TRBJ1-1; D unclear. CDR1 and CDR2 from the germline V gene are MNHEY and SVGAGI. With 5 bases removed from V and 0 bases from J, the gap between germline ends came to 7 bases. CDR3 length: 13 residues.